This is a list of T cell receptor beta chains from one sample in a study of cytomegalovirus exposure and HLA in healthy donors. TCRdb keeps only in-frame clones here, not all; method: immunoSEQ multiplex PCR. The sample features about 55,000 clones, with about 9.1% in its top ten. The specimen sequenced was PBMCs. These receptors were obtained from a man aged 50 to 59 in good health and CMV-seropositive. The CDR3 runs from the conserved cysteine through the conserved F or W. A D gene is named only where the DNA matches it firmly.

v_call	d_call	j_call	cdr3_aa	cdr3_nt
TRBV18	-	TRBJ2-2	CASSPRGSVGTGELFF	TGTGCCAGCTCACCACGAGGTTCCGTTGGGACCGGGGAGCTGTTTTTT
TRBV29-1	TRBD1	TRBJ2-3	CSVARDRGSTDTQYF	TGCAGCGTTGCCCGGGACAGGGGAAGCACAGATACGCAGTATTTT
TRBV29-1	TRBD1	TRBJ1-1	CSVEGQGVTEAFF	TGCAGCGTTGAGGGGCAGGGGGTGACTGAAGCTTTCTTT
TRBV10-3	TRBD1	TRBJ2-3	CAISPGQRGLDTQYF	TGTGCCATCAGTCCGGGACAGAGGGGGTTAGATACGCAGTATTTT
TRBV29-1	TRBD1	TRBJ2-2	CSVPRTGVNTGELFF	TGCAGCGTTCCACGGACAGGGGTTAACACCGGGGAGCTGTTTTTT
TRBV9	-	TRBJ1-1	CASSLRLVGEAFF	TGTGCCAGCAGCCTCCGGCTAGTTGGTGAAGCTTTCTTT
TRBV4-3	-	TRBJ1-1	CASSQVTGYEAFF	TGCGCCAGCAGCCAAGTTACGGGGTACGAAGCTTTCTTT
TRBV7-7	TRBD2	TRBJ2-1	CASSPAGDVEQFF	TGTGCTAGCAGCCCAGCGGGGGATGTTGAGCAGTTCTTC
TRBV27	TRBD2	TRBJ2-1	CASSGLAAYNEQFF	TGTGCCAGCAGCGGACTAGCGGCGTACAATGAGCAGTTCTTC
TRBV29-1	TRBD2	TRBJ2-4	CSVTSEREAKNIQYF	TGCAGCGTGACTTCGGAGCGGGAAGCCAAAAACATTCAGTACTTC
TRBV19	-	TRBJ1-1	CASSPRGRNTEAFF	TGTGCCAGTAGCCCTCGGGGGAGGAACACTGAAGCTTTCTTT
TRBV10-1	-	TRBJ2-1	CASSESEGNEQFF	TGCGCCAGCAGTGAGTCGGAGGGGAATGAGCAGTTCTTC
TRBV7-9	TRBD1	TRBJ2-2	CASSSGTGSTGELFF	TGTGCCAGCAGCTCCGGGACAGGGTCCACCGGGGAGCTGTTTTTT
TRBV30	-	TRBJ1-2	CAWSQNYGYTF	TGTGCCTGGAGTCAGAACTATGGCTACACCTTC
TRBV7-8	-	TRBJ1-2	CASRLDIGGYTF	TGTGCCAGCAGATTGGACATTGGCGGCTACACCTTC
TRBV7-6	TRBD1	TRBJ2-7	CASSSTGTGSHEQYF	TGTGCCAGCAGCTCAACCGGGACAGGGAGCCACGAGCAGTACTTC
TRBV7-9	-	TRBJ2-7	CASSFRDIDYEQYF	TGTGCCAGCAGCTTTAGGGACATAGACTACGAGCAGTACTTC
TRBV28	-	TRBJ1-5	CAIQGRDQPQHF	TGTGCCATCCAGGGGAGGGATCAGCCCCAGCATTTT
TRBV7-6	-	TRBJ1-5	CASSLARDLNQPQHF	TGTGCCAGCAGCTTAGCCAGGGATCTCAATCAGCCCCAGCATTTT
TRBV7-9	-	TRBJ1-1	CASSRDRSEAFF	TGTGCCAGCAGCCGAGACAGGAGTGAGGCTTTCTTT
TRBV30	TRBD1	TRBJ1-2	CAWSRGTGGYTF	TGTGCCTGGAGTCGAGGGACAGGGGGCTACACCTTC
TRBV5-5	-	TRBJ1-1	CASSWGQNTEAFF	TGTGCCAGCAGCTGGGGACAGAACACTGAAGCTTTCTTT
TRBV9	-	TRBJ1-1	CASSPSVEWRQTEAFF	TGTGCCAGCAGCCCGAGCGTAGAGTGGCGGCAAACTGAAGCTTTCTTT
TRBV7-9	-	TRBJ1-6	CASSLREGNSPLHF	TGTGCCAGCAGCCTCCGGGAAGGGAATTCACCCCTCCACTTT
TRBV6-5	-	TRBJ2-7	CASSPTAYEQYF	TGTGCCAGCAGCCCCACAGCCTACGAGCAGTACTTC
TRBV18	TRBD1	TRBJ1-2	CASSSAALQGVEYGYTF	TGTGCCAGCTCGTCCGCGGCTTTACAGGGGGTGGAATATGGCTACACCTTC
TRBV5-4	TRBD1	TRBJ2-7	CASTSFKQGAKEQYF	TGTGCCAGCACTTCCTTTAAACAGGGGGCAAAAGAGCAGTACTTC
TRBV6-4	TRBD2	TRBJ2-7	CASIYSGRTHEQYF	TGTGCCAGCATTTATAGCGGGAGGACCCACGAGCAGTACTTC
TRBV6-5	-	TRBJ1-6	CASSYSNSPGNSPLHF	TGTGCCAGCAGTTACTCGAACTCTCCGGGAAATTCACCCCTCCACTTT
TRBV28	-	TRBJ2-7	CASSSATYEQYF	TGTGCCAGCAGTTCCGCGACCTACGAGCAGTACTTC
TRBV7-3	TRBD2	TRBJ2-7	CASSVNAGDYEQYF	TGTGCCAGCAGTGTCAACGCGGGGGATTACGAGCAGTACTTC
TRBV28	-	TRBJ1-2	CASSPQTGGHYGYTF	TGTGCCAGCAGTCCTCAGACGGGGGGCCACTATGGCTACACCTTC
TRBV18	-	TRBJ2-3	CASSPRQSTDTQYF	TGTGCCAGCTCACCACGCCAGAGCACAGATACGCAGTATTTT
TRBV6-5	TRBD1	TRBJ2-7	CASSYSGDRAYEQYF	TGTGCCAGCAGTTACTCGGGGGACAGGGCCTACGAGCAGTACTTC
TRBV7-9	-	TRBJ2-5	CASSLAGRGETQYF	TGTGCCAGCAGCTTAGCAGGCCGGGGGGAGACCCAGTACTTC
TRBV7-3	-	TRBJ2-2	CASSLTTGTGELFF	TGTGCCAGCAGCTTAACAACAGGGACCGGGGAGCTGTTTTTT
TRBV29-1	-	TRBJ1-1	CSVGGGWIDTEAFF	TGCAGCGTGGGGGGGGGTTGGATTGACACTGAAGCTTTCTTT
TRBV5-1	TRBD2	TRBJ2-3	CASSLGGLVPNTQYF	TGCGCCAGCAGCTTGGGGGGACTAGTTCCTAATACGCAGTATTTT
TRBV9	TRBD1	TRBJ1-6	CASSVSTGVGSPLHF	TGTGCCAGCAGCGTATCGACAGGGGTCGGTTCACCCCTCCACTTT
TRBV7-2	TRBD2	TRBJ2-7	CASSLDGTSGGYEQYF	TGTGCCAGCAGCTTAGACGGGACTAGCGGGGGATACGAGCAGTACTTC
TRBV5-1	-	TRBJ2-1	CASSPSGLNEQFF	TGCGCCAGCAGCCCCTCTGGACTGAATGAGCAGTTCTTC
TRBV5-1	-	TRBJ2-5	CASSLDTGPQETQYF	TGCGCCAGCAGCTTGGATACAGGCCCCCAAGAGACCCAGTACTTC
TRBV30	-	TRBJ2-3	CAWSVRGSTDTQYF	TGTGCCTGGAGTGTACGAGGGAGCACAGATACGCAGTATTTT
TRBV6-5	TRBD2	TRBJ2-3	CASSYSPAGGDTQYF	TGTGCCAGCAGTTACTCCCCAGCGGGGGGGGATACGCAGTATTTT
TRBV29-1	-	TRBJ2-3	CSYQGSTDTQYF	TGCAGTTATCAGGGGAGCACAGATACGCAGTATTTT
TRBV2	TRBD1	TRBJ2-7	CASSENPGTVGYEQYF	TGTGCCAGCAGTGAAAACCCCGGGACAGTGGGCTACGAGCAGTACTTC
TRBV27	-	TRBJ2-6	CASRHHLSGANVLTF	TGTGCCAGCAGACACCACCTCTCTGGGGCCAACGTCCTGACTTTC
TRBV5-6	-	TRBJ1-2	CASSLDRRGYTF	TGTGCCAGCAGCTTGGACAGGCGCGGCTACACCTTC
TRBV6-1	-	TRBJ1-1	CASPLAEGTEAFF	TGTGCCAGTCCCCTCGCGGAGGGCACTGAAGCTTTCTTT
TRBV4-3	-	TRBJ1-2	CASSQVGENYGYTF	TGCGCCAGCAGCCAAGTAGGGGAAAACTATGGCTACACCTTC
TRBV4-2	TRBD1	TRBJ2-2	CASSPGQGLTGELFF	TGTGCCAGCAGCCCGGGACAGGGCCTCACCGGGGAGCTGTTTTTT
TRBV10-3	TRBD2	TRBJ2-2	CATTGLDNTGELFF	TGTGCCACCACTGGACTAGACAACACCGGGGAGCTGTTTTTT
TRBV9	-	TRBJ1-2	CASSMGGNYGYTF	TGTGCCAGCAGTATGGGGGGTAACTATGGCTACACCTTC
TRBV29-1	-	TRBJ1-1	CSVHDTEAFF	TGCAGCGTTCATGACACTGAAGCTTTCTTT